This is a list of T cell receptor beta chains from one sample in a study of glioma-infiltrating T cells. TCRdb redid the calling of the multiplex PCR reads with MiXCR, one entry per CDR3 protein. The sample records roughly 40,000 distinct CDR3 sequences, under 25% being singletons. Sample: glioma tissue, nonneoplastic brain tissue, or PBMCs (not recorded which). The source is a human donor with low-grade glioma or glioblastoma, undergoing nonglioma brain surgery, or in good health (not recorded which). CDR3s include the opening cysteine and the closing phenylalanine or tryptophan. Each record gives: clone size, V gene, J gene, D gene, CDR3 protein, CDR3 DNA. The D gene is left open where the match is weak. Rows may omit the clone size; those that give it use once, few, many or a size class.

.	TRBV5-4	TRBJ2-7	.	CASNERGAPYEQYF	TGTGCCAGCAACGAGAGGGGGGCCCCCTACGAGCAGTACTTC
many	TRBV4-1	TRBJ1-3	TRBD1	CASSQDRGRGNTIYF	TGCGCCAGCAGCCAAGACAGGGGGCGCGGAAACACCATATATTTT
many	TRBV19	TRBJ1-5	TRBD1	CASSRGTGNNQPQHF	TGTGCCAGTAGTAGAGGGACAGGGAACAATCAGCCCCAGCATTTT
.	TRBV28	TRBJ1-1	.	CASSLIGGDHEAFF	TGTGCCAGCAGTCTAATAGGGGGGGACCACGAAGCTTTCTTT
many	TRBV29-1	TRBJ1-1	TRBD1	CSVRGQGTEAFF	TGCAGCGTGAGGGGGCAAGGCACTGAAGCTTTCTTT
.	TRBV20-1	TRBJ1-1	.	CSARDGSQDTEAFF	TGCAGTGCTAGAGACGGGAGCCAGGACACTGAAGCTTTCTTT
few	TRBV19	TRBJ2-7	TRBD2	CASSFFTSGGVYEQYF	TGTGCCAGTAGTTTTTTTACTAGCGGGGGAGTCTACGAGCAGTACTTC
many	TRBV27	TRBJ1-1	.	CASSPRDPGYTEAFF	TGTGCCAGCAGTCCCCGGGACCCCGGGTACACTGAAGCTTTCTTT
few	TRBV19	TRBJ2-1	.	CASTPKDRRESNEQFF	TGTGCCAGTACCCCCAAGGACCGCCGGGAGAGCAATGAGCAGTTCTTC
many	TRBV12-3/TRBV12-4	TRBJ2-5	.	CASSFQGITETQYF	TGTGCCAGCAGTTTCCAGGGAATCACAGAGACCCAGTACTTC
many	TRBV10-3	TRBJ2-3	.	CAILRLPRTDTQYF	TGTGCCATCTTAAGACTACCCCGCACAGATACGCAGTATTTT
.	TRBV11-3	TRBJ1-2	.	CASSLGTSVNNYGYTF	TGTGCCAGCAGCTTAGGAACCTCGGTTAATAACTATGGCTACACCTTC
many	TRBV2	TRBJ2-1	TRBD2	CASSRRTSGKTYNEQFF	TGTGCCAGCAGTCGGAGGACTAGCGGGAAGACCTACAATGAGCAGTTCTTC
many	TRBV5-4	TRBJ1-1	.	CASSFFQGSTEAFF	TGTGCCAGCAGCTTTTTTCAGGGGAGCACTGAAGCTTTCTTT
many	TRBV15	TRBJ1-2	.	CATSRDVGAYGYTF	TGTGCCACCAGCAGAGATGTAGGAGCCTATGGCTACACCTTC
.	TRBV3-1	TRBJ2-1	.	CASSARLRDNEQFF	TGTGCCAGCAGCGCCCGACTCAGGGACAATGAGCAGTTCTTC
.	TRBV30	TRBJ2-5	.	CAWSVLRVSQETQYF	TGTGCCTGGAGTGTCCTAAGGGTATCTCAAGAGACCCAGTACTTC
many	TRBV20-1	TRBJ2-3	TRBD2	CSASIAGGLGGSTDTQYF	TGCAGTGCTTCAATAGCGGGGGGGCTGGGGGGTAGCACAGATACGCAGTATTTT